Shown below are 32 T cell receptor beta chains from a single sample sequenced in a study of beta chain features in type 1 diabetes. Reverse transcribing all isolated RNA meant expressed TCRB transcripts were sequenced. Sequencing was performed with immunoSEQ multiplex PCR; in TCRdb, only in-frame clones are kept and a portion is missing. In the table there are just over 450,000 clones, 30% of which are singletons. Material for sequencing was naive CD4+ T cells from blood. These receptors were collected from a man younger than 30 in good health.

The gene calls are TRBV30 and TRBJ1-2; D call uncertain. The CDR3 has 14 residues. V was clipped by 5 bases and J by 4 bases, with 17 bases between them. CDR1 and CDR2 (germline): GTSNPN, SVGIG (reference sequence). The CDR3 bases are TGTGCCTGGCAACGTCGTGGACCGCTCTATGGCTACACCTTC. Protein product: CAWQRRGPLYGYTF.

This clone was counted a few times. The chain has TRBV5-8 and TRBJ2-7; no firm D call. Per the germline V gene, CDR1 is SGHTS and CDR2 is YDEGEE. The CDR3 extends over 11 amino acids. Trimming removed 1 base from V and 3 bases from J, with 2 bases in between. The CDR3 sequence: CASSLIYEQYF. DNA of the CDR3: TGTGCCAGCAGCTTGATCTACGAGCAGTACTTC.

The sample holds a few counts of this clone. The V call is TRBV29-1, the J call TRBJ2-7; perhaps TRBD1 as D (6 bases). Trimming pared 4 bases from V and 5 bases from J, leaving 12 bases between. Germline V CDR1 and CDR2: SQVTM, ANQGSEA. The CDR3 is 12 amino acids. CDR3 coding DNA: TGCAGCGTTGGAACAGGGTCTAACGAGCAGTACTTC. Amino acid sequence: CSVGTGSNEQYF.

The chain uses TRBV2 and TRBJ2-7, with D uncertain. CDR3 size: 12 residues. Germline assignment: CDR1 SNHLY and CDR2 FYNNEI. V was pared by 2 bases and J by 4 bases, with 6 bases between. The CDR3 protein is CASSESGYEQYF. CDR3 in DNA: TGTGCCAGCAGTGAATCCGGGTACGAGCAGTACTTC.

V usage is TRBV30 and J usage is TRBJ1-2; D is perhaps TRBD1 (5 bases). The CDR3 is 13 amino acids. Between the trimmed V and J ends, which lost 4 bases and 4 bases, there was a span of 13 bases. Per germline, CDR1 GTSNPN and CDR2 SVGIG (reference sequence). The CDR3 reads CAWNLGAGYGYTF. DNA for the CDR3: TGTGCCTGGAATCTTGGGGCGGGCTATGGCTACACCTTC.

Worth noting for this clone: This same CDR3 is encoded by further DNA sequences in the sample. The CDR3 region is CASSLGLAGGYEQYF. The CDR3 bases are TGTGCCAGCAGCTTGGGACTAGCGGGGGGCTACGAGCAGTACTTC. The chain combines TRBV7-2 with TRBJ2-7, with 15 bases lining up with TRBD2. The CDR3 spans 15 residues. Germline CDR1 and CDR2: SGHTA and FQGNSA. The ends lost 3 bases at V and 3 bases at J; junction bases unmatched: 0.

A few counts support this clone. One end of the junction does not line up with germline, which may come from a read error. The chain carries TRBV9 and TRBJ2-1; D is uncertain. In germline, CDR1 is SGDLS, CDR2 YYNGEE. There are 14 residues in the CDR3. CDR3 protein: CASSVDWSSNEQFF. The CDR3 DNA reads as TGTGCCAGCAGCGTAGATTGGTCCTCCAATGAGCAGTTCTTC.

In nucleotides, the CDR3 is TGCGCCAGCAGTGAGTTGAAAGAGACCCAGTACTTC. Protein product: CASSELKETQYF. The chain links TRBV10-2 to TRBJ2-5; no definite D call. V gave up 1 base and J gave up 3 bases, with 3 bases separating them. This CDR3 spans 12 amino acids. Germline assignment: CDR1 WSHSY and CDR2 SAAADI.

This sequence joins TRBV6-1 and TRBJ1-5; maybe TRBD1 (5 bases). This CDR3 region has 14 residues. Looked up from germline, CDR1 is MNHNS and CDR2 is SASEGT. With 6 bases removed from V and 6 bases from J, the gap between germline ends came to 15 bases. CDR3 amino acids: CASRETGERQPQHF. The CDR3, as DNA: TGTGCCAGCAGAGAGACGGGGGAGCGTCAGCCCCAGCATTTT.

This chain uses TRBV30 with TRBJ1-2; D is undetermined. Trimming pared 0 bases from V and 2 bases from J, leaving 13 bases between. CDR3 length: 15 amino acids. Germline CDR1 reads GTSNPN; CDR2 reads SVGIG (reference sequence). In DNA, the CDR3 is TGTGCCTGGAGTGTGACCGGGAGGAGCAACTATGGCTACACCTTC. As protein: CAWSVTGRSNYGYTF.

Comments on this clone: The identical CDR3 is also encoded by other nucleotide sequences in the sample. The rearrangement links TRBV11-2 to TRBJ2-7, with D tentatively TRBD1 (5 bases). Per germline, CDR1 SGHAT and CDR2 FQNNGV. Trimming removed 0 bases at V and 5 bases at J, with 8 bases between. CDR3 length: 13 residues. This CDR3 reads CASSLDRVHEQYF. The CDR3 region has the DNA TGTGCCAGCAGCTTAGACAGGGTCCACGAGCAGTACTTC.

This clone was picked up a small number of times. CDR3: CASTRVAGRNCYTF. CDR3 DNA: TGTGCCAGCACCAGAGTGGCAGGGAGGAATTGCTACACCTTC. The chain couples TRBV7-9 to TRBJ1-2, with D possibly matching TRBD1 (5 bases). There are 14 residues in the CDR3. CDR1 and CDR2 (germline): SEHNR, FQNEAQ (reference sequence). The ends were cut back, 7 bases at V and 9 bases at J, with 21 bases in the middle.

This clone turned up a few times. The chain carries TRBV14 and TRBJ2-3; D could derive from TRBD1 or TRBD2 (5 bases each). CDR3 size: 15 residues. Germline assignment: CDR1 SGHDN and CDR2 FVKESK. V dropped 4 bases and J dropped 4 bases, with 15 bases sitting between them. This chain's CDR3 is CASSLRDLRADTQYF. The DNA of the CDR3 is TGTGCCAGCAGCCTCCGGGACCTTCGGGCAGATACGCAGTATTTT.

This clone was detected a few times. This chain links TRBV28 with TRBJ2-3; 13 positions match TRBD2. J was trimmed by 0 bases and V by 5 bases; bases with no gene match: 11. The CDR3 loop spans 19 amino acids. Per germline, CDR1 MDHEN and CDR2 SYDVKM. The CDR3 reads CASSTRTSGRDTSTDTQYF. The CDR3 region has the DNA TGTGCCAGCAGTACTAGGACTAGCGGGAGAGATACTAGCACAGATACGCAGTATTTT. The full variable domain, in which reference TRBV28 and TRBJ2-3 provide the parts outside the CDR3, is DVKVTQSSRYLVKRTGEKVFLECVQDMDHENMFWYRQDPGLGLRLIYFSYDVKMKEKGDIPEGYSVSREKKERFSLILESASTNQTSMYLCASSTRTSGRDTSTDTQYFGPGTRLTVL.

This clone was counted a few times. The chain is built from TRBV7-9 and TRBJ1-2; D ambiguous. The CDR3 extends over 12 amino acids. The germline gives CDR1 SEHNR, CDR2 FQNEAQ (reference sequence). V dropped 0 bases and J dropped 8 bases, with 7 bases sitting between them. The CDR3 spells CASSLARAGYTF. The CDR3 DNA sequence: TGTGCCAGCAGCTTAGCTAGAGCCGGCTACACCTTC.

The gene calls are TRBV30 and TRBJ2-1, with 14 nucleotides matching TRBD2. This CDR3 has 19 amino acids. The junction had 10 bases not matched to a gene; V was cut back by 0 bases and J by 3 bases. CDR1 and CDR2 from the germline V gene are GTSNPN and SVGIG (reference sequence). The CDR3 sequence: CAWSVLGLAGALDYNEQFF. For the CDR3, the DNA is TGTGCCTGGAGTGTACTGGGACTAGCGGGAGCCCTAGACTACAATGAGCAGTTCTTC.

The V gene is TRBV10-3, the J gene TRBJ2-3; possible D gene TRBD2, 6 bases. The germline V gene has CDR1 ENHRY and CDR2 SYGVKD. The CDR3 totals 14 residues. The V and J ends lost 0 bases and 4 bases respectively, with 8 bases between them. The CDR3 coding sequence is TGTGCCATCAGTGAGTCGCGGGACGCAGATACGCAGTATTTT. Its protein product is CAISESRDADTQYF.

The chain joins TRBV15 to TRBJ2-7, with D maybe TRBD1 (6 bases). Germline loops: CDR1 LNHNV, CDR2 YYDKDF (reference sequence). V was trimmed by 0 bases and J by 2 bases, leaving 14 bases between them. This CDR3 has 16 amino acids. The CDR3 sequence is CATSREVGTYAYEQYF. The CDR3 DNA reads as TGTGCCACCAGCAGAGAGGTTGGGACATATGCCTACGAGCAGTACTTC.

This sequence joins TRBV7-2 and TRBJ1-4; D gene uncertain. The CDR3 extends over 13 amino acids. The V end lost 0 bases, the J end lost 5 bases, and 4 bases lay between the germline ends. Germline V gene sequence: CDR1 SGHTA, CDR2 FQGNSA. Here the CDR3 DNA reads TGTGCCAGCAGCTTAGCGTACAATGAAAAACTGTTTTTT. Translating gives CASSLAYNEKLFF.

This clone was observed a few times. The genes are TRBV29-1 and TRBJ2-7, with no clear D. Germline CDR1 is SQVTM and CDR2 is ANQGSEA. CDR3 length: 10 amino acids. Trimming took off 7 bases at V and 4 bases at J, with 8 bases between the two ends. As DNA, the CDR3 is TGCAGCGCTGTAGGGTACGAGCAGTACTTC. As protein: CSAVGYEQYF.

This CDR3 is CASSALTGGTQYF. In DNA, the CDR3 is TGTGCCAGCAGCGCCCTAACGGGGGGGACCCAGTACTTC. This rearrangement joins TRBV9 to TRBJ2-5, with TRBD2 identical over 7 bases. The CDR3 has 13 residues. Losses at the gene ends were 3 bases for V and 7 bases for J; bases not matched to a gene: 6. From germline, CDR1 is SGDLS and CDR2 YYNGEE.

The chain uses TRBV18 and TRBJ2-7, with no clear D. Per the germline V gene, CDR1 is KGHSH and CDR2 is LQKENI. V gave up 2 bases and J gave up 6 bases, with 14 bases separating them. This CDR3 spans 14 amino acids. The CDR3 reads CASSPSWTGIEQYF. In nucleotides, the CDR3 is TGTGCCAGCTCACCATCTTGGACCGGTATCGAGCAGTACTTC.

The J gene is TRBJ2-2, the V gene TRBV29-1, with D tentatively TRBD1 (5 bases). The CDR3 is 13 residues long. Trimming cost V 5 bases and J 5 bases, with 12 bases left between them. Per germline, CDR1 SQVTM and CDR2 ANQGSEA. In nucleotides, the CDR3 is TGCAGCGTTCAGGGCAGCCGAACCGGGGAGCTGTTTTTT. Protein product: CSVQGSRTGELFF.

The genes are TRBV29-1 and TRBJ1-1; D is undetermined. This CDR3 contains 13 residues. V lost 1 base, J lost 1 base, and 7 bases lay in between. Germline CDR1 reads SQVTM; CDR2 reads ANQGSEA. The CDR3 reads CSVEVNRNTEAFF. Here the CDR3 DNA reads TGCAGCGTTGAAGTTAACAGGAACACTGAAGCTTTCTTT.

In its sample, this clone was seen a few times. This chain connects TRBV29-1 to TRBJ2-3; no reliable D call. The ends were cut back, 2 bases at V and 4 bases at J, with 13 bases in the middle. Germline loops: CDR1 SQVTM, CDR2 ANQGSEA. The CDR3 length is 14 residues. The CDR3: CSVETQTVADTQYF. CDR3 in DNA: TGCAGCGTTGAAACCCAAACGGTAGCAGATACGCAGTATTTT.

This clone was recorded a few times. This rearrangement joins TRBV7-9 to TRBJ2-7; no reliable D call. Germline V CDR1 and CDR2: SEHNR, FQNEAQ (reference sequence). CDR3 length equals 14 residues. Trimming left V 2 bases short and J 2 bases short, with 10 bases between. This CDR3 reads CASSLYNVAYEQYF. The CDR3 coding sequence is TGTGCCAGCAGCTTATATAATGTGGCCTACGAGCAGTACTTC.

The rearrangement links TRBV10-3 to TRBJ2-4, with a weak D call TRBD1 (5 bases). Trimming stripped 5 bases from V and 6 bases from J, with 14 bases between. The CDR3 is 14 residues long. Germline CDR1 reads ENHRY; CDR2 reads SYGVKD. The CDR3 sequence is CAISPGQIGNIQYF. The CDR3, as DNA: TGTGCCATCAGTCCTGGACAAATTGGAAACATTCAGTACTTC.

This clone was found a few times. This chain joins TRBV29-1 and TRBJ1-3; D gene unclear. The V gene lost 7 bases and the J gene lost 0 bases, with 13 bases spanning the gap. The CDR3 is 14 residues long. Germline loops: CDR1 SQVTM, CDR2 ANQGSEA. CDR3 sequence reads: CSASSVSSGNTIYF. The CDR3 bases are TGCAGCGCCAGCTCGGTTAGCTCTGGAAACACCATATATTTT.

A word on this clone: Other DNA sequences in this sample translate to the same CDR3. The V call is TRBV29-1, the J call TRBJ2-2; TRBD2 matches 16 bases. The CDR3 length is 17 residues. Germline assignment: CDR1 SQVTM and CDR2 ANQGSEA. Unmatched junction bases numbered 6, after V lost 4 bases and J lost 4 bases. CDR3 DNA sequence: TGCAGCGTTGGGGGACTAGCGGGAGGGCCTGGCACCGGGGAGCTGTTTTTT. Amino acid sequence: CSVGGLAGGPGTGELFF.

This sequence joins TRBV4-3 and TRBJ2-1; 11 bases match TRBD2. The V gene's germline CDR1 is LGHNA and CDR2 YSLEER. The CDR3 is 21 amino acids. V dropped 0 bases and J dropped 4; count of bases not matched to a gene: 17. DNA of the CDR3: TGCGCCAGCAGCCAAGATATGATCGGAAGAGGACTAGCGGGCTCATACAATGAGCAGTTCTTC. It codes for CASSQDMIGRGLAGSYNEQFF.

The sample holds a few counts of this clone. This chain connects TRBV30 to TRBJ2-1; 8 nucleotides match TRBD2. The V gene's germline CDR1 is GTSNPN and CDR2 SVGIG (reference sequence). This CDR3 is built from 13 residues. Trimming at V came to 2 bases and at J to 10 bases, leaving 7 bases not matched to a gene. The DNA of the CDR3 is TGTGCCTGGAGTTTGATTAGCGGGGAAGAGCAGTTCTTC. Residues: CAWSLISGEEQFF.

On this clone itself: The junction departs from the called germline gene at one end, perhaps through a read error. The J gene is TRBJ2-5, the V gene TRBV28; 7 bases match TRBD2. This CDR3 has 19 amino acids. From germline, CDR1 is MDHEN and CDR2 SYDVKM. The CDR3 sequence is CAGSWPPSGEPNAQETQYF. The CDR3 DNA sequence: TGTGCCGGCAGCTGGCCTCCCAGCGGGGAGCCAAACGCACAAGAGACCCAGTACTTC.